The clone carrying this TCR beta chain has a count of ten or more. Its antigen is not known. Other autoimmune diseases, uncontrolled infections, pregnancy or lactation led to the exclusion of patients. Orbital computed tomography, together with clinical symptoms, serum thyroxine, TRAb and thyroid ultrasound, was used for diagnosis. The sample comes from a study of Graves' ophthalmopathy and Graves' hyperthyroidism. Findings and caveats of the study: Sensitivity reached over 85% and specificity 81.08% for a 13-signature model separating ophthalmopathy from stable hyperthyroidism.

Amplification from RNA transcripts yielded the TCR beta CDR3 regions. In the first round, RT-PCR was carried out with HTBI primers, and a multiplex PCR formed the second round. From the multiplex PCR reads, TCRdb called clonotypes with MiXCR, one entry per CDR3 protein. The top ten hold roughly 45% of the sample, which has some 750,000 distinct CDR3 sequences, approximately 40% seen once. Germline-derived CDR1 and CDR2 are SQVTM and ANQGSEA. Trimming cost V 8 bases and J 10 bases, with 18 bases left between them. The CDR3 is 11 residues long. The receptor comes from an adult man with Graves' ophthalmopathy. The chain couples TRBV29-1 to TRBJ2-7; D gene ambiguous. The sequencing sample was made of peripheral blood. The CDR3 is CSLDRGVGQYF. DNA for the CDR3: TGCAGCTTGGATCGAGGCGTGGGACAGTACTTC.